This entry concerns a single T cell receptor (beta chain). Its antigen remains unidentified. Those with chemo-refractory metastatic non-small-cell lung cancer were treated with focal radiation combined with CTLA-4 blockade using ipilimumab. Libraries were prepared by immunoSEQ multiplex PCR; TCRdb keeps only in-frame clonotypes and omits some of them. The table records 55,000 to 80,000 clones, approximately 80% of them present only once. The sample is drawn from a study of radiotherapy plus CTLA-4 blockade in lung cancer. Trimming removed 5 bases from V and 1 base from J, with 10 bases in between. This CDR3 has 14 amino acids. Germline V gene data show CDR1 as SNHLY and CDR2 as FYNNEI. Study-level findings and limits: The best predictor of response was reported to be early blood T cell clone dynamics, with interferon-beta.

The sequence was collected from a human donor with non-small cell lung cancer who had a complete response to radiotherapy plus ipilimumab. The chain combines TRBV2 with TRBJ2-3; D gene unclear. The sample was peripheral blood, taken from a patient treated with radiotherapy plus ipilimumab. Here the CDR3 DNA reads TGTGCCAGCAGTCTATCCCAGGGCACAGATACGCAGTATTTT. Protein product: CASSLSQGTDTQYF.